One and the same sample provided the 10 T cell receptor beta chains below, sequenced in a study of T cell changes during pregnancy in multiple sclerosis. TCRdb's table, derived via immunoSEQ multiplex PCR, lists solely in-frame clones and lacks some. Here the sample spans roughly 22,000 clones, more than 70% being singletons. Sequenced material: CD4+ T cells from peripheral blood mononuclear cells, taken in the first trimester of pregnancy. Source of these receptors: a female donor in good health, enrolled as a control in a pregnancy study.

The rearrangement joins TRBV19 to TRBJ2-5, with TRBD2 matching 9 bases. The CDR3 has 15 residues. The junction had 12 bases not matched to a gene; V was cut back by 9 bases and J by 4 bases. Germline CDR1 is LNHDA and CDR2 is SQIVND (reference sequence). The CDR3 spells CASRNGGGAGETQYF. The DNA for the CDR3 is TGTGCCAGCAGGAACGGCGGGGGGGCAGGAGAGACCCAGTACTTC.

The gene calls are TRBV18 and TRBJ2-5; 7 bases line up with TRBD1. The better agreement between TRBJ2-7 and the DNA end casts doubt on the J call. Germline CDR1 reads KGHSH; CDR2 reads LQKENI. This CDR3 has 13 amino acids. The CDR3 region has the DNA TGTGCCAGCTCACTGGGACAGAACTACGAGCAGTACTTC. Its translation is CASSLGQNYEQYF.

The chain links TRBV4-1 to TRBJ2-5; D may be TRBD1 (6 bases). Trimming removed 4 bases from V and 2 bases from J, with 11 bases in between. Germline CDR1 and CDR2: MGHRA and YSYEKL. This CDR3 is 14 amino acids long. The DNA for the CDR3 is TGCGCCAGCAGCCGTCCAGGGGATCAAGAGACCCAGTACTTC. This translates into CASSRPGDQETQYF.

The chain uses TRBV19 and TRBJ1-2, with a weak D call TRBD1 (6 bases). The germline V and J ends were trimmed by 5 bases and 0 bases, with 16 bases remaining between them. The CDR3 loop spans 16 amino acids. Germline V CDR1 and CDR2: LNHDA, SQIVND (reference sequence). The CDR3: CASSFWGPKSNYGYTF. As DNA, the CDR3 is TGTGCCAGTAGTTTCTGGGGGCCCAAATCTAACTATGGCTACACCTTC.

The V and J genes are TRBV19 and TRBJ2-5; maybe TRBD2 (6 bases). Germline V lookup: CDR1 LNHDA, CDR2 SQIVND (reference sequence). This CDR3 spans 12 amino acids. V lost 3 bases and J 5 bases, leaving 7 bases between the germline ends. The CDR3 here is CASSIGGETQYF. In nucleotides, the CDR3 is TGTGCCAGTAGTATTGGGGGGGAGACCCAGTACTTC.

The V gene is TRBV5-1, the J gene TRBJ2-2; no clear D gene. V lost 4 bases and J lost 2, with 12 bases in between. CDR3 size: 15 residues. Looked up from germline, CDR1 is SGHRS and CDR2 is YFSETQ. CDR3 region: CASSKVDFNTGELFF. Here the CDR3 DNA reads TGCGCCAGCAGCAAAGTTGACTTTAACACCGGGGAGCTGTTTTTT.

The chain recombines TRBV9 with TRBJ2-5, with 10 bases identical to TRBD2. The CDR3 has 16 amino acids. V shed 4 bases, J shed 4 bases, and the junction held 10 bases outside the gene matches. Germline V gene data show CDR1 as SGDLS and CDR2 as YYNGEE. CDR3: CASSLGSGGAGETQYF. The CDR3 region has the DNA TGTGCCAGCAGCCTGGGAAGCGGGGGGGCGGGAGAGACCCAGTACTTC.

V is TRBV27 and J is TRBJ2-7; D remains ambiguous. There are 12 residues in the CDR3. Trimming cost V 3 bases and J 3 bases, with 6 bases left between them. CDR1 MNHEY and CDR2 SMNVEV come from the germline V gene (reference sequence). CDR3 sequence (DNA): TGTGCCAGCAGTTTGGCAGGCTACGAGCAGTACTTC. As protein: CASSLAGYEQYF.

This rearrangement joins TRBV14 to TRBJ2-5; 10 bases fit TRBD2. Germline V gene lookup returns CDR1 SGHDN and CDR2 FVKESK. Trimming removed 4 bases from V and 2 bases from J; junction bases left unmatched: 10. The CDR3 extends over 17 amino acids. DNA of the CDR3: TGTGCCAGCAGCCTGAAAAAGACTAGCGGGTTACAAGAGACCCAGTACTTC. This translates into CASSLKKTSGLQETQYF.

This sequence joins TRBV18 and TRBJ2-7; a possible D gene is TRBD2 (5 bases). Germline V CDR1 and CDR2: KGHSH, LQKENI. The CDR3 is made up of 14 amino acids. Between the trimmed V and J ends, which lost 6 bases and 2 bases, there was a span of 14 bases. In nucleotides, the CDR3 is TGTGCCAGCTCGCAACCGGGAAAGCCCTACGAGCAGTACTTC. Encoded protein: CASSQPGKPYEQYF.